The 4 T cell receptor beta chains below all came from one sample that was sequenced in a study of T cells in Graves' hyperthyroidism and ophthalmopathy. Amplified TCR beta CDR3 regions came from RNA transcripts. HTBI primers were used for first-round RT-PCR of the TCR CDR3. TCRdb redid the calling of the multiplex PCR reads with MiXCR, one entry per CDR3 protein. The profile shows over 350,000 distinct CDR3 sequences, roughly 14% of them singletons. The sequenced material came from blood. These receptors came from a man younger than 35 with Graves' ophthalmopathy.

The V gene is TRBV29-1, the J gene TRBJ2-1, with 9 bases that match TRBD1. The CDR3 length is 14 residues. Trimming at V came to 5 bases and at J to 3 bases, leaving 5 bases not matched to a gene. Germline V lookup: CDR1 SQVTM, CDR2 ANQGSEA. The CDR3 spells CSVSGTGYYNEQFF. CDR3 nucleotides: TGCAGCGTTTCCGGGACAGGGTACTACAATGAGCAGTTCTTC.

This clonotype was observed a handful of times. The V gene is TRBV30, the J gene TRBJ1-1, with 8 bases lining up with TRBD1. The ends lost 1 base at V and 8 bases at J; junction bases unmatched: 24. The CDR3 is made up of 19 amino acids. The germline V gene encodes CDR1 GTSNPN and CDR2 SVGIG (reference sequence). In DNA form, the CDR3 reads TGTGCCTGGAGTGGTGAACGGACCGAAGAACAGGGGGAGTATTCGGAAGCTTTCTTT. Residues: CAWSGERTEEQGEYSEAFF. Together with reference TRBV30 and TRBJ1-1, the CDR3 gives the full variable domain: SQTIHQWPATLVQPVGSPLSLECTVEGTSNPNLYWYRQAAGRGLQLLFYSVGIGQISSEVPQNLSASRPQDRQFILSSKKLLLSDSGFYLCAWSGERTEEQGEYSEAFFGQGTRLTVV.

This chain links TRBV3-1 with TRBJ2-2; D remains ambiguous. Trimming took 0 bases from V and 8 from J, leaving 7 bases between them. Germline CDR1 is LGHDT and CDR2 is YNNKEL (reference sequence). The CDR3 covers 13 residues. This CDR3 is CASSQDLGGELFF. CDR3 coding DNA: TGTGCCAGCAGCCAAGACCTGGGGGGGGAGCTGTTTTTT.

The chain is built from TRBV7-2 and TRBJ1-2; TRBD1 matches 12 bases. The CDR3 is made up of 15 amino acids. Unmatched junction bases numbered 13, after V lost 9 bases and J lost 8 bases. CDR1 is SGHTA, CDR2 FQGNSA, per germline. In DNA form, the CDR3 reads TGTGCCAGTGGGGACAGGGGGCGAGTAAGTGAAGGCTACACCTTC. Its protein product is CASGDRGRVSEGYTF.